Below, 16 T cell receptor beta chains from the same sample are listed, as sequenced in a study of cytomegalovirus exposure and HLA in healthy donors. The PCR made use of 60 Vbeta and 13 Jbeta primers. Assay used: immunoSEQ multiplex PCR; TCRdb lists only in-frame clones, some missing. The table includes under 50,000 clones, 66% detected once. Sequencing was carried out using PBMCs. The receptor set was obtained from a man aged 50 to 60 in good health and CMV-seropositive.

The CDR3 loop reads CASGLDENQPQHF. In DNA, the CDR3 is TGTGCCAGCGGGCTGGATGAGAATCAGCCCCAGCATTTT. This sequence joins TRBV27 and TRBJ1-5; D is ambiguous. Per the germline V gene, CDR1 is MNHEY and CDR2 is SMNVEV (reference sequence). Trimming shortened V by 8 bases and J by 4 bases, and 12 bases separated the two germline ends. The CDR3 has 13 amino acids.

The chain is built from TRBV6-5 and TRBJ2-2, with D perhaps TRBD2 (7 bases). The CDR3 contains 14 residues. CDR1 and CDR2 (germline): MNHEY, SVGAGI. Trimming removed 7 bases at V and 0 bases at J, with 9 bases between. The CDR3 nucleotides are TGTGCCAGCATAGGGGGGGCGAACACCGGGGAGCTGTTTTTT. This encodes CASIGGANTGELFF.

The chain carries TRBV13 and TRBJ2-1, with 8 bases identical to TRBD2. Germline values: CDR1 PRHDT, CDR2 FYEKMQ (reference sequence). This CDR3 comprises 15 residues. After removal of 3 bases from V and 3 bases from J, the junction contained 4 bases not matched to a gene. In DNA, the CDR3 is TGTGCCAGCAGCTTGGGTAGCGGGGTCTACAATGAGCAGTTCTTC. It codes for CASSLGSGVYNEQFF.

This clone has only a few counts. The rearrangement links TRBV5-1 to TRBJ1-1; D is ambiguous. This CDR3 comprises 14 residues. The germline CDR1 and CDR2 sequences are SGHRS and YFSETQ. Trimming cost V 0 bases and J 4 bases, with 10 bases left between them. In nucleotides, the CDR3 is TGCGCCAGCAGCTTGGAAACGGGGTTCACTGAAGCTTTCTTT. Translation: CASSLETGFTEAFF. The whole variable domain, remainder taken from reference TRBV5-1 and TRBJ1-1, is KAGVTQTPRYLIKTRGQQVTLSCSPISGHRSVSWYQQTPGQGLQFLFEYFSETQRNKGNFPGRFSGRQFSNSRSEMNVSTLELGDSALYLCASSLETGFTEAFFGQGTRLTVV.

V gene TRBV9 combines with J gene TRBJ2-3; 13 positions agree with TRBD2. The ends lost 3 bases at V and 9 bases at J; junction bases unmatched: 7. The CDR3 runs to 15 residues. Germline V CDR1 and CDR2: SGDLS, YYNGEE. DNA for the CDR3: TGTGCCAGCAGCGCAGGACTAGCGGGGGCACCAACGCAGTATTTT. Its protein product is CASSAGLAGAPTQYF.

The V gene is TRBV7-2, the J gene TRBJ2-3; TRBD2 matches 8 bases. Germline V gene lookup returns CDR1 SGHTA and CDR2 FQGNSA. J lost 1 base, V lost 5 bases, and 5 bases had no gene match. This CDR3 has 15 residues. The CDR3 reads CASSTPRGGTDTQYF. CDR3 nucleotides: TGTGCCAGCAGCACTCCGCGGGGGGGCACAGATACGCAGTATTTT.

The rearrangement links TRBV6-5 to TRBJ2-2, with D possibly being TRBD1 (5 bases). The V end was cut by 4 bases, the J end by 4 bases, with 13 bases between. Germline CDR1 and CDR2: MNHEY and SVGAGI. CDR3 length: 15 residues. The CDR3 nucleotides read TGTGCCAGCAGTTTCAAACAGGTTTCCACCGGGGAGCTGTTTTTT. This gives the protein CASSFKQVSTGELFF.

The J gene is TRBJ2-7, the V gene TRBV25-1; D may be TRBD1 (6 bases). The CDR3 contains 15 residues. Germline CDR1 reads MGHDK; CDR2 reads SYGVNS. Deletions cut 1 base from V and 3 bases from J, with 13 bases between. The CDR3 loop is CASSESGQRFYEQYF. As DNA, the CDR3 is TGTGCCAGCAGTGAATCTGGACAGCGATTCTACGAGCAGTACTTC.

This clone has just a few counts. This chain connects TRBV6-1 to TRBJ1-2; tentative D call: TRBD1 (5 bases). V dropped 0 bases and J dropped 8 bases, with 16 bases sitting between them. Germline V gene lookup returns CDR1 MNHNS and CDR2 SASEGT. This CDR3 has 15 amino acids. The CDR3 bases are TGTGCCAGCAGTGAAGCGCAGGTGGGGGGTTGGGGCTACACCTTC. Amino acid sequence: CASSEAQVGGWGYTF.

The chain has TRBV5-1 and TRBJ1-5, with D hard to call. Between the trimmed V and J ends, which lost 2 bases and 5 bases, there was a span of 8 bases. Germline V gene data show CDR1 as SGHRS and CDR2 as YFSETQ. The CDR3 totals 13 residues. In nucleotides, the CDR3 is TGCGCCAGCAGCTTTTTGGGAGATCAGCCCCAGCATTTT. This codes for CASSFLGDQPQHF.

This clone was recorded a few times. The V gene is TRBV19, the J gene TRBJ2-6; D is unresolved. CDR3 length: 15 amino acids. The V and J ends lost 7 bases and 0 bases respectively, with 10 bases between them. Germline CDR1 LNHDA, CDR2 SQIVND (reference sequence). CDR3 DNA sequence: TGTGCCAGTATTGGGCTCAGCTCTGGGGCCAACGTCCTGACTTTC. Its protein product is CASIGLSSGANVLTF.

The V gene is TRBV18, the J gene TRBJ1-1; possible D gene TRBD1, 5 bases. V dropped 6 bases and J dropped 0 bases, with 14 bases sitting between them. The germline V gene encodes CDR1 KGHSH and CDR2 LQKENI. CDR3 length: 15 amino acids. This CDR3 is CASSKEDSMNTEAFF. The CDR3 nucleotides read TGTGCCAGCTCGAAAGAAGACAGTATGAACACTGAAGCTTTCTTT.

V usage is TRBV14 and J usage is TRBJ1-3; D is unresolved. Germline CDR1 reads SGHDN; CDR2 reads FVKESK. CDR3 length: 14 residues. The V and J ends lost 1 base and 0 bases respectively, with 4 bases between them. The CDR3 DNA follows: TGTGCCAGCAGCCAAGTTCGCTCTGGAAACACCATATATTTT. Translating gives CASSQVRSGNTIYF.

The chain links TRBV6-1 to TRBJ1-6; 8 nucleotides align to TRBD1. The V segment lost 1 base and the J segment 9 bases; nucleotides outside the gene matches: 2. The germline CDR1 and CDR2 sequences are MNHNS and SASEGT. The CDR3 loop spans 14 amino acids. The chain's CDR3 is CASSEGTGFSPLHF. The DNA of the CDR3 is TGTGCCAGCAGTGAAGGGACAGGGTTTTCACCCCTCCACTTT.

The chain links TRBV7-2 to TRBJ2-7; possibly TRBD2 for D (5 bases). The CDR3 contains 16 residues. Germline V gives CDR1 SGHTA, CDR2 FQGNSA. Trimming removed 5 bases from V and 8 bases from J, with 25 bases in between. The CDR3 reads CASSLPQGLTRSKQYF. DNA of the CDR3: TGTGCCAGCAGCCTCCCACAAGGGTTAACTAGGTCGAAGCAGTACTTC.

This chain joins TRBV27 and TRBJ1-6; TRBD1 matches at 8 bases. This CDR3 region has 13 residues. J lost 12 bases, V lost 4 bases, and 5 bases had no gene match. Germline V lookup: CDR1 MNHEY, CDR2 SMNVEV (reference sequence). DNA of the CDR3: TGTGCCAGCAGTTCACAGGGGGTAAAACCCCTCCACTTT. It encodes CASSSQGVKPLHF.